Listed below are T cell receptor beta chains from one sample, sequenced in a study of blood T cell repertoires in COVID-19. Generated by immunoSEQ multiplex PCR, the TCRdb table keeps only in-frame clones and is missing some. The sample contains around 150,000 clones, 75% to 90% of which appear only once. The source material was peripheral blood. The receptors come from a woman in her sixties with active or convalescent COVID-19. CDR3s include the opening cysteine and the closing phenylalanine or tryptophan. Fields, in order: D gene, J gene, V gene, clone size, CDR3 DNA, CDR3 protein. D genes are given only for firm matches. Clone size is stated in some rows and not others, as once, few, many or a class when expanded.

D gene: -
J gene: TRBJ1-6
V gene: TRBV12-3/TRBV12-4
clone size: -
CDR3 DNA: TGTGCCAGCACCCTAAATAATTCACCCCTCCACTTT
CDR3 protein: CASTLNNSPLHF

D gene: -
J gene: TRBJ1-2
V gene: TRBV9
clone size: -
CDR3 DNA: TGTGCCAGCAGCCCTCGACACGGGGATGGCTACACCTTC
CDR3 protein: CASSPRHGDGYTF

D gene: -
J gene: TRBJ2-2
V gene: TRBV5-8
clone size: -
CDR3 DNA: TGTGCCAGCAGCCTAGGACAGTTTAACACCGGGGAGCTGTTTTTT
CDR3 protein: CASSLGQFNTGELFF

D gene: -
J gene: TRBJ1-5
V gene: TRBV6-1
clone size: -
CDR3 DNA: TGTGCCAGCAGTGAATTGTTGGGGCTCAATCAGCCCCAGCATTTT
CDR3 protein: CASSELLGLNQPQHF

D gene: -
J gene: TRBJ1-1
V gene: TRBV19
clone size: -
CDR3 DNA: TGTGCCAGTAAAACTAGGAACGCTGAAGCTTTCTTT
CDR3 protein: CASKTRNAEAFF

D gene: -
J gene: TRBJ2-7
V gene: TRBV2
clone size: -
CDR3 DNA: TGTGCCAGCCAACCTTTACACAGCTCCTACGAGCAGTACTTC
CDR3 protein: CASQPLHSSYEQYF

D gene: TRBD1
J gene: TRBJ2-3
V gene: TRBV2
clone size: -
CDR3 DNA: TGTGCCAGCAGTTCCGGGACAGCGGCAGATACGCAGTATTTT
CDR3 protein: CASSSGTAADTQYF

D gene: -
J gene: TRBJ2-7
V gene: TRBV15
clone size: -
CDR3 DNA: TGTGCCACCAGCGCGCTCTCCTTCGCAGGTTACGAGCAGTACTTC
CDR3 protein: CATSALSFAGYEQYF

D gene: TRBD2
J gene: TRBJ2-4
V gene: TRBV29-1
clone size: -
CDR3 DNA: TGCAGCGCTGCGGGACTAGCGGGGGTAGACAAAAACATTCAGTACTTC
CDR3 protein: CSAAGLAGVDKNIQYF

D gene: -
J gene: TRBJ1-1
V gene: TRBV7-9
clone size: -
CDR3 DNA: TGTGCCAGCAGCTTAGGGGCCCAGGGCGTAGAAGCTTTCTTT
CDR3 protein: CASSLGAQGVEAFF

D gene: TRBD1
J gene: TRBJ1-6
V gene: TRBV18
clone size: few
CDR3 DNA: TGTGCCAGCTCAGGAGGGACAGATAATTCACCCCTCCACTTT
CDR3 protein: CASSGGTDNSPLHF

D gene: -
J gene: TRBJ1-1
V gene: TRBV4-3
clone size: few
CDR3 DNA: TGCGCCAGCGCATCAGGACACGGGAACACTGAAGCTTTCTTT
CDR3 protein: CASASGHGNTEAFF

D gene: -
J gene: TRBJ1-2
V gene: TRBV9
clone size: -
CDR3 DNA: TGTGCCAGCAGCGGGGGGCCGTTTAACTATGGCTACACCTTC
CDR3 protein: CASSGGPFNYGYTF

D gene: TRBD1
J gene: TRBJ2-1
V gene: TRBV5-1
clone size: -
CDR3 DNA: TGCGCCAGCAGCTCCGGGACAGGGGGCAATGAGCAGTTCTTC
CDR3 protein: CASSSGTGGNEQFF

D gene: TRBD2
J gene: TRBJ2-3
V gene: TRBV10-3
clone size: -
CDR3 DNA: TGTGCCATCAGTGAGTCTGCGGGGGGCGTAGATACGCAGTATTTT
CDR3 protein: CAISESAGGVDTQYF

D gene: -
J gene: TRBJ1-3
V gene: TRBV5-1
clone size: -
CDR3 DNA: TGCGCCAGCAGCTCCGCGCTGAGCTCTGGAAACACCATATATTTT
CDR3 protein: CASSSALSSGNTIYF

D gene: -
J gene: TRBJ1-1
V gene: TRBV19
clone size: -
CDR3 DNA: TGTGCCAGTAGAGGCGGACAGCACACTGAAGCTTTCTTT
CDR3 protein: CASRGGQHTEAFF